Listed below are T cell receptor beta chains from one sample, sequenced in a study of shared clonotypes between healthy human individuals. Libraries were prepared by immunoSEQ multiplex PCR; TCRdb keeps only in-frame clonotypes and omits some of them. The profile shows about 1.5 million clones, approximately 97% of them singletons. Sequencing was done on a sample of naive CD4+ T cells sorted from blood. These receptors all stem from a man aged 25-45 years in good health. Each CDR3 is given with its conserved first and last residue. A D gene is named only where the DNA matches it firmly. Some rows have no size entry. The others give once, few or many, or a class for an expanded clone.

clone size,J gene,D gene,V gene,CDR3 protein,CDR3 DNA
NA,TRBJ2-6,NA,TRBV4-2,CASRVGGSGANVLTF,TGTGCCAGCAGGGTCGGAGGCTCTGGGGCCAACGTCCTGACTTTC
NA,TRBJ2-7,TRBD1,TRBV5-4,CASSPTQGQGAHEQYF,TGTGCCAGCAGCCCCACCCAAGGACAGGGGGCCCACGAGCAGTACTTC
NA,TRBJ2-3,NA,TRBV15,CATSRGRKADTQYF,TGTGCCACCAGCAGGGGGCGAAAAGCAGATACGCAGTATTTT
NA,TRBJ1-2,NA,TRBV6-1,CASSERGDYGYTF,TGTGCCAGCAGTGAAAGGGGCGATTATGGCTACACCTTC
NA,TRBJ1-2,TRBD1,TRBV28,CASSGTGLVCTF,TGTGCCAGCAGTGGGACAGGCCTGGTGTGCACCTTC
NA,TRBJ2-2,NA,TRBV18,CASSGQNTGELFF,TGTGCCAGCTCAGGACAGAACACCGGGGAGCTGTTTTTT
NA,TRBJ2-7,NA,TRBV11-2,CASSSLSYEQYF,TGTGCCAGCAGCTCCCTCTCCTACGAGCAGTACTTC
NA,TRBJ2-2,NA,TRBV6-6,CASSLLGPGELFF,TGTGCCAGCAGTTTGCTCGGTCCCGGGGAGCTGTTTTTT
NA,TRBJ1-2,NA,TRBV5-1,CASSLSRGNYGYTF,TGCGCCAGCAGCTTGAGTAGGGGAAACTATGGCTACACCTTC
NA,TRBJ2-2,NA,TRBV2,CASSEEGGQRVTGELFF,TGTGCCAGCAGTGAAGAAGGAGGACAGAGGGTAACCGGGGAGCTGTTTTTT
once,TRBJ2-2,TRBD2,TRBV7-8,CASSLERWVAGGWNTGELFF,TGTGCCAGCAGCTTAGAGCGGTGGGTAGCGGGAGGCTGGAACACCGGGGAGCTGTTTTTT
NA,TRBJ2-1,NA,TRBV11-3,CASSLGLGYHNEQFF,TGTGCCAGCAGCTTAGGGTTGGGATATCACAATGAGCAGTTCTTC
NA,TRBJ2-5,TRBD2,TRBV9,CASSPRLAGGLEETQYF,TGTGCCAGCAGCCCAAGACTAGCGGGAGGGCTAGAAGAGACCCAGTACTTC
NA,TRBJ2-5,TRBD1,TRBV7-9,CASSNMPGQSQETQYF,TGTGCCAGCAGCAATATGCCGGGACAGTCGCAAGAGACCCAGTACTTC
NA,TRBJ2-1,TRBD1,TRBV5-1,CASSGGQGHGEQFF,TGCGCCAGCAGCGGGGGACAGGGTCATGGTGAGCAGTTCTTC
NA,TRBJ2-7,NA,TRBV7-2,CASSLEGLSSYEQYF,TGTGCCAGCAGCTTAGAGGGGTTGAGCTCCTACGAGCAGTACTTC
NA,TRBJ2-1,NA,TRBV28,CATAPPLDNEQFF,TGTGCCACAGCGCCCCCACTAGACAATGAGCAGTTCTTC
few,TRBJ1-5,NA,TRBV4-1,CASSQDPGNSNQPQHF,TGCGCCAGCAGCCAAGATCCAGGCAATAGCAATCAGCCCCAGCATTTT
NA,TRBJ2-1,NA,TRBV30,CAWSDRVLGNEQFF,TGTGCCTGGAGTGACAGGGTCCTAGGAAATGAGCAGTTCTTC
NA,TRBJ2-1,NA,TRBV19,CASSIGGLYNEQFF,TGTGCCAGTAGTATCGGAGGATTGTACAATGAGCAGTTCTTC
NA,TRBJ2-3,NA,TRBV6-6,CASSYMTSTDTQYF,TGTGCCAGCAGTTACATGACTAGCACAGATACGCAGTATTTT
NA,TRBJ2-5,TRBD2,TRBV7-6,CASSLAGGDQETQYF,TGTGCCAGCAGCTTAGCGGGAGGGGACCAAGAGACCCAGTACTTC
NA,TRBJ2-5,NA,TRBV28,CASNTGYQETQYF,TGTGCCAGCAACACAGGGTACCAAGAGACCCAGTACTTC
NA,TRBJ1-2,TRBD1,TRBV11-2,CASSPKTDRENYGYTF,TGTGCCAGCAGCCCCAAAACGGACAGGGAGAACTATGGCTACACCTTC
NA,TRBJ2-1,TRBD2,TRBV10-2,CASIGLAGGNEQFF,TGCGCCAGCATTGGACTAGCGGGAGGGAATGAGCAGTTCTTC
NA,TRBJ1-2,TRBD1,TRBV28,CASTGTGRANYGYTF,TGTGCCAGTACCGGGACAGGGAGAGCTAACTATGGCTACACCTTC
NA,TRBJ2-7,TRBD1,TRBV13,CASSQRDRHYEQYF,TGTGCCAGCAGCCAACGGGACAGACACTACGAGCAGTACTTC
NA,TRBJ2-7,NA,TRBV29-1,CSVVDTVEQYF,TGCAGCGTTGTTGATACCGTCGAGCAGTACTTC
NA,TRBJ2-1,TRBD2,TRBV7-9,CASSTTSGGVNEQFF,TGTGCCAGCAGTACGACTAGCGGGGGGGTAAATGAGCAGTTCTTC
NA,TRBJ2-3,NA,TRBV7-2,CASSLAGRGTDTQYF,TGTGCCAGCAGCTTAGCCGGGCGGGGCACAGATACGCAGTATTTT
few,TRBJ1-1,TRBD1,TRBV29-1,CSVGTGVTEAFF,TGCAGCGTTGGGACAGGAGTTACTGAAGCTTTCTTT